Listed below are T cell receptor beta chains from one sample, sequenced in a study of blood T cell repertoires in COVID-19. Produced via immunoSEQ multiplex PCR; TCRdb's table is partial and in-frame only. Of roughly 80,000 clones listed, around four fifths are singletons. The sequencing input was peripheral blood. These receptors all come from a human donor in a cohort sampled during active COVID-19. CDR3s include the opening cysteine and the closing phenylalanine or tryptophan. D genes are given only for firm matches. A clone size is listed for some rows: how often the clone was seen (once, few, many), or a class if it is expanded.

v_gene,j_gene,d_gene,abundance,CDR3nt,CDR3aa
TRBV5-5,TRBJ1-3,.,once,TGTGCCAGCAGCCGTACTGGGCTTCCTGGAAACACCATATATTTT,CASSRTGLPGNTIYF
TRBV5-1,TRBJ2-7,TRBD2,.,TGCGCCAGCTCCGGAAGCGGGGGACCCACCTACGAGCAGTACTTC,CASSGSGGPTYEQYF
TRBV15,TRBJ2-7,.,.,TGTGCCACCAGCAGGAGGGGGGGCGGAAGGGGCTCAGGAGAGCAGTACTTC,CATSRRGGGRGSGEQYF
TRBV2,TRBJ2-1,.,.,TGTGCCAGCAGTGGAGGCAATGAGCAGTTCTTC,CASSGGNEQFF
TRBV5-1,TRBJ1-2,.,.,TGCGCCAGCAGCTTGGTTCACGCAGGGGAGACCTATGGCTACACCTTC,CASSLVHAGETYGYTF
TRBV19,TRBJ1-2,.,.,TGTGCCAGTAGCGAGCTAGCCCGAGGCTACACCTTC,CASSELARGYTF
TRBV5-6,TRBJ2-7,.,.,TGTGCCAGCAGCTCCAGGGGCTACGAGCAGTACTTC,CASSSRGYEQYF
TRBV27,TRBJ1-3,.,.,TGTGCCAGCAGTTCTACAGGGCTAGGAAACACCATATATTTT,CASSSTGLGNTIYF
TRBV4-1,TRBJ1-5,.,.,TGCGCCAGCAGCCAGAGAGTAGTGGGGGCGGGTCAGCCCCAGCATTTT,CASSQRVVGAGQPQHF
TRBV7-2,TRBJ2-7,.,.,TGTGCCAGCAGCTACTTTGCGAGCTCCTACGAGCAGTACTTC,CASSYFASSYEQYF
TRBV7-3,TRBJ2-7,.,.,TGTGCCAGCAGCTTAAGGGGACAAGGCTACGAGCAGTACTTC,CASSLRGQGYEQYF
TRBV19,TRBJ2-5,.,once,TGTGCCAGTAGTCCCCCCTTCGAGGAGACCCAGTACTTC,CASSPPFEETQYF
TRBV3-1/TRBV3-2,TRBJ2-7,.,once,TGTGCCAGCAGCCATCAGAGACAGGCACGCTACGAGCAGTACTTC,CASSHQRQARYEQYF
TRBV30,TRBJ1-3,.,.,TGTGCCTGGAGTCCGGGGGTAGGAAACACCATATATTTT,CAWSPGVGNTIYF
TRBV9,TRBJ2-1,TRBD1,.,TGTGCCAGCAGCGCACCAACCGGACAGGGGTACAATGAGCAGTTCTTC,CASSAPTGQGYNEQFF
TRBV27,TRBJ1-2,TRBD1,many,TGTGCCAGCAGCCTACAGGGGTCCTATGGCTACACCTTC,CASSLQGSYGYTF
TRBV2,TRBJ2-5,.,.,TGTGCCAGCAGCTTTTTGGGCAGGGGTGAGACCCAGTACTTC,CASSFLGRGETQYF
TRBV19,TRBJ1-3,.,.,TGTGCCAGTGCCGGTCGAAACACCATATATTTT,CASAGRNTIYF
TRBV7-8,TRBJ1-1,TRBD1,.,TGTGCCAGCAGCTTAGAAGCCGGGACAGGGGATGCTTTCTTT,CASSLEAGTGDAFF
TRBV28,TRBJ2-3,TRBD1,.,TGTGCCAGCAGTCAGGGACAGGGGCTAGATACGCAGTATTTT,CASSQGQGLDTQYF
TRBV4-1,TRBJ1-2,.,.,TGCGCCAGCAGCCCGGGAGGATCTAACTATGGCTACACCTTC,CASSPGGSNYGYTF
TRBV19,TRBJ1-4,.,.,TGTGCCAGTAGTGCAGGGGCTATGGGAGAAAAACTGTTTTTT,CASSAGAMGEKLFF
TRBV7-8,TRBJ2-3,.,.,TGTGCCAGCAGCTCCGGGACCAGGGGGGACGCAGATACGCAGTATTTT,CASSSGTRGDADTQYF
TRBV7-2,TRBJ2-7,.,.,TGTGCCAGCAGCTTAAGGCGCGGTGGCTACGAGCAGTACTTC,CASSLRRGGYEQYF
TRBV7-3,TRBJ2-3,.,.,TGTGCCAGCAGCTTAGATGGGGGGAGTACAGATACGCAGTATTTT,CASSLDGGSTDTQYF
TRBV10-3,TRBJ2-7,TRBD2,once,TGTGCCATCAGTGGGCTAGCGGGAGTCCACGAGCAGTACTTC,CAISGLAGVHEQYF
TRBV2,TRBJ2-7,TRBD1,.,TGTGCCAGCAAAGGGACAGCCTCTGACGAGCAGTACTTC,CASKGTASDEQYF
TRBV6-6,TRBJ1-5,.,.,TGTGCCAGCAGCTTACAGGGAAGAGACCAGCCCCAGCATTTT,CASSLQGRDQPQHF
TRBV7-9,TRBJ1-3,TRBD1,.,TGTGCCAGCAGCTTACTTGGAGGGACAGGGTCGGCTGGAAACACCATATATTTT,CASSLLGGTGSAGNTIYF
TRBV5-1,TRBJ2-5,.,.,TGCGCCAGCAGCTTCAGGAACAGGGGGGGAGAGACCCAGTACTTC,CASSFRNRGGETQYF
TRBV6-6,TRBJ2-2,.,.,TGTGCCAGCAGCCGGGTGGGACATTCCGGGGAGCTGTTTTTT,CASSRVGHSGELFF
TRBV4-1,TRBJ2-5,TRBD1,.,TGCGCCAGCAGCCAAAAAGGGGGCCAGGGTGGAGAGACCCAGTACTTC,CASSQKGGQGGETQYF
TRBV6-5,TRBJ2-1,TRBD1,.,TGTGCCAGCACCCGGAGCTCGCAGGGGGACAATGAGCAGTTCTTC,CASTRSSQGDNEQFF
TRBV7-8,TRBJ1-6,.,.,TGTGCCAGCAACCTCGGGGCAGGGGATTCACCCCTCCACTTT,CASNLGAGDSPLHF
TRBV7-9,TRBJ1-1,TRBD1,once,TGTGCCAGCAGCATGACCAGCGGGACAGGGGGCAACACTGAAGCTTTCTTT,CASSMTSGTGGNTEAFF
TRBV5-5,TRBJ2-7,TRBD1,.,TGTGCCAGCAGCCCAAGGACAGGGGTCTACGAGCAGTACTTC,CASSPRTGVYEQYF
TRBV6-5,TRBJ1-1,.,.,TGTGCCAGCAGGGCGGGGTTAGGGACTGAAGCTTTCTTT,CASRAGLGTEAFF
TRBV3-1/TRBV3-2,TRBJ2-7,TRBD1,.,TGTGCCAGCAGCCAAGGACCCGGGACAGGGGCCTTCGAGCAGTACTTC,CASSQGPGTGAFEQYF
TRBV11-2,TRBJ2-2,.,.,TGTGCCAGCAGCCCACAAAGACTGCAAACCGGGGAGCTGTTTTTT,CASSPQRLQTGELFF
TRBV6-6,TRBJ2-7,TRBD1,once,TGTGCCAGCAGTTACCCTACAGGGGGCGACGAGCAGTACTTC,CASSYPTGGDEQYF